Listed here are 11 T cell receptor beta chains from one sample, sequenced in a study of blood T cells in healthy people across ages (dated by TCRdb to the mid-2010s). Library construction relied on 5' RACE. TCRdb shows the sequencer as Illumina HiSeq 2500. The second PCR ran for roughly 6 to 11 cycles and used a J-beta primer mix along with a sample-barcoded 5' primer. TCRdb reworked the public reads: Q25 trimming with fastp, MiXCR clone assembly, productive beta chains retained. Identical CDR3 protein sequences are pooled into one entry, listed with their most common genes and DNA. The sample table contains 550,000 to 750,000 distinct CDR3 sequences; only one count was recorded for around 20% of them. The ten largest account for approximately 3.6% of the sample. Material: blood. These receptors were obtained from a man aged 65-85 years in good health.

CDR3 sequence: CASSHAIGGQETQYF. In DNA, the CDR3 is TGTGCCAGCAGCCATGCCATTGGGGGCCAAGAGACCCAGTACTTC. The V and J genes are TRBV14 and TRBJ2-5, with D perhaps matching TRBD1 or TRBD2 (5 bases each). V shed 3 bases and J shed 1 base, with 12 bases lying between them. Germline V gene data show CDR1 as SGHDN and CDR2 as FVKESK. CDR3 length equals 15 residues.

CDR3 coding DNA: TGTGCCAGCAGTTTGGTAGCGGGGAACTACAATGAGCAGTTCTTC. Protein product: CASSLVAGNYNEQFF. The rearrangement joins TRBV12-3 or TRBV12-4 to TRBJ2-5, with 8 bases that match TRBD2. The DNA end favors TRBJ2-1, so the J call may be wrong. This CDR3 has 15 amino acids.

The chain has TRBV9 and TRBJ1-4; the D gene is possibly TRBD1 (6 bases). The V gene's germline CDR1 is SGDLS and CDR2 YYNGEE. The CDR3 is 15 residues long. Trimming shortened V by 4 bases and J by 4 bases, and 14 bases separated the two germline ends. The CDR3 here is CASSPQGGYNEKLFF. As DNA, the CDR3 is TGTGCCAGCAGCCCCCAAGGGGGATATAATGAAAAACTGTTTTTT. Looking up the rest from reference TRBV9 and TRBJ1-4 gives the full variable domain: DSGVTQTPKHLITATGQRVTLRCSPRSGDLSVYWYQQSLDQGLQFLIQYYNGEERAKGNILERFSAQQFPDLHSELNLSSLELGDSALYFCASSPQGGYNEKLFFGSGTQLSVL.

The table lists this clonotype with a few counts. This rearrangement joins TRBV14 to TRBJ2-5; a possible D gene is TRBD1 (5 bases). Germline assignment: CDR1 SGHDN and CDR2 FVKESK. The V end lost 4 bases, the J end lost 2 bases, and 11 bases lay between the germline ends. This CDR3 is 14 amino acids long. The CDR3 DNA follows: TGTGCCAGCAGCCGATCCAGGGATCAAGAGACCCAGTACTTC. Protein sequence: CASSRSRDQETQYF.

V usage is TRBV12-3 or TRBV12-4 and J usage is TRBJ1-4; D is unresolved. The V end lost 2 bases, the J end lost 4 bases, and 8 bases lay between the germline ends. This CDR3 contains 14 residues. CDR3: CASSLRQFNEKLFF. The CDR3 nucleotides are TGTGCCAGCAGTTTAAGGCAGTTTAATGAAAAACTGTTTTTT.

This sequence joins TRBV6-1 and TRBJ2-7; D not certain. V was clipped by 4 bases and J by 6 bases, with 16 bases between them. Germline V gene lookup returns CDR1 MNHNS and CDR2 SASEGT. The CDR3 is 14 residues long. The CDR3 DNA follows: TGTGCCAGCAGTGGAGCTTTGGGCTACTCCGAGCAGTACTTC. Its protein product is CASSGALGYSEQYF.

This clonotype appeared a few times. This chain connects TRBV19 to TRBJ2-7; TRBD1 agrees at 9 bases. The CDR3 runs to 15 residues. Germline V gives CDR1 LNHDA, CDR2 SQIVND (reference sequence). V shed 4 bases, J shed 2 bases, and the junction held 6 bases outside the gene matches. The CDR3 nucleotides are TGTGCCAGTAGTAACCCTGGACAGGGGCCCTACGAGCAGTACTTC. Translating it yields CASSNPGQGPYEQYF.

This clonotype showed up just a few times. As DNA, the CDR3 is TGTGCCAGCAGCTTAGCAGCGGGAGGCAATGAGCAGTTCTTC. It is translated as CASSLAAGGNEQFF. This sequence joins TRBV7-2 and TRBJ2-5, with 9 nucleotides matching TRBD2. The end of the DNA is better explained by TRBJ2-1, so the J call may be wrong. The CDR3 extends over 14 amino acids. The germline V gene encodes CDR1 SGHTA and CDR2 FQGNSA.

A note on this clonotype: At one end, the junction sequence differs from germline, possibly due to a read error. The rearrangement uses TRBV20-1 and TRBJ2-3; D is uncertain. The CDR3 runs to 13 residues. Germline lookup yields CDR1 DFQATT and CDR2 SNEGSKA (reference sequence). The CDR3 loop reads CSARPAPTDTQCF. The CDR3 DNA reads as TGCAGTGCTAGACCGGCCCCCACAGATACGCAGTGTTTT.

This clonotype has a count of ten or more. One end of the junction varies from germline; a read error may be responsible. The CDR3 loop is CASSQGASYEQYF. The CDR3 DNA follows: TGCGCCAGCAGCCAGGGCGCCTCCTACGAGCAGTACTTC. This chain uses TRBV3-1 with TRBJ2-7, with D perhaps matching TRBD1 (5 bases). Germline CDR1 LGHDT, CDR2 YNNKEL (reference sequence). The CDR3 loop spans 13 amino acids.

This chain joins TRBV12-3 or TRBV12-4 and TRBJ1-2; tentatively, D is TRBD1 (5 bases). V shed 2 bases and J shed 4 bases, with 11 bases lying between them. This CDR3 region has 14 residues. Here the CDR3 DNA reads TGTGCCAGCAGTTTAACCTGGGACGGCTATGGCTACACCTTC. It codes for CASSLTWDGYGYTF.